The rows below give T cell receptor beta chains drawn from one sample of a study of long-term antiretroviral therapy in people with HIV. Sequenced by immunoSEQ multiplex PCR; TCRdb stores in-frame clones only, minus some. The sample comprises 30,000 or so clones, nearly 95% of which are singletons, and about a tenth rests with the top ten. The specimen was unsorted PBMCs, collected 6.2 years after starting antiretroviral therapy. All receptors come from a man aged 35-49 years with HIV. Each CDR3 is given with its conserved first and last residue. The D gene is left open where the match is weak. A clone size is listed for some rows: how often the clone was seen (once, few, many), or a class if it is expanded.

j_call | d_call | v_call | clone_size | cdr3_nt | cdr3_aa
TRBJ1-1 | . | TRBV5-1 | . | TGCGCCAGCAGTTTTTATATGAACACTGAAGCTTTCTTT | CASSFYMNTEAFF
TRBJ2-2 | TRBD1 | TRBV29-1 | . | TGCAGCGTTGACGCAGGGGGGAACACCGGGGAGCTGTTTTTT | CSVDAGGNTGELFF
TRBJ2-7 | TRBD2 | TRBV4-3 | . | TGCGCCAGCAGCCGAGGACTAGCGGGAGTCGAGCAGTACTTC | CASSRGLAGVEQYF
TRBJ2-5 | TRBD2 | TRBV4-2 | . | TGTGCCAGCAGCCAAGACGGGAGGGGGTTGCTAGCGGGAGCGGAGACCCAGTACTTC | CASSQDGRGLLAGAETQYF
TRBJ1-2 | TRBD1 | TRBV5-1 | . | TGCGCCAGCAGCCCGCAGACAGGGGCGCCCGGCTACACCTTC | CASSPQTGAPGYTF
TRBJ1-3 | . | TRBV4-2 | once | TGTGCCAGCAGCCATCACCCCCCAGGCACTGGAAACACCATATATTTT | CASSHHPPGTGNTIYF
TRBJ1-2 | . | TRBV28 | . | TGTGCCAGCAGTTTATCCTCCTGGGGCCCTCAAGGCTACACCTTC | CASSLSSWGPQGYTF
TRBJ1-5 | TRBD1 | TRBV5-1 | once | TGCGCCAGCAGCTTGGCCGGGACAGAGGATCAGCCCCAGCATTTT | CASSLAGTEDQPQHF
TRBJ1-2 | TRBD1 | TRBV2 | . | TGTGCCAGCAGACCGGACAGGGAGGGGACTAACTATGGCTACACCTTC | CASRPDREGTNYGYTF
TRBJ1-1 | . | TRBV2 | . | TGTGCCAGCTCTTCGGGACCTAGTTTGTCCACTGAAGCTTTCTTT | CASSSGPSLSTEAFF
TRBJ2-7 | . | TRBV5-1 | . | TGCGCCAGCAGTTTCGGGCTGGACATGGGTGTGGTCGAGCAGTACTTC | CASSFGLDMGVVEQYF
TRBJ2-7 | . | TRBV29-1 | . | TGCAGCGTGAGAGACCGGGACTACGAGCAGTACTTC | CSVRDRDYEQYF
TRBJ2-7 | . | TRBV27 | . | TGTGCCAGCAGTTTAGGGGAGGAGCAGTACTTC | CASSLGEEQYF
TRBJ2-5 | . | TRBV5-1 | once | TGCGCCAGCAGCTTCCCGGAAGCGCAAGCACAAGAGACCCAGTACTTC | CASSFPEAQAQETQYF
TRBJ2-5 | . | TRBV18 | . | TGTGCCAGCTCACCACCGAGTGATGTCTACCAAGAGACCCAGTACTTC | CASSPPSDVYQETQYF
TRBJ1-1 | TRBD1 | TRBV7-9 | . | TGTGCCAGCAGCTTCTCGACAGGGCCGAACACTGAAGCTTTCTTT | CASSFSTGPNTEAFF
TRBJ1-4 | TRBD1 | TRBV11-2 | . | TGTGCCAGCAGCTTAGGGTGGGGACAGTTTAATGAAAAACTGTTTTTT | CASSLGWGQFNEKLFF
TRBJ2-2 | . | TRBV27 | . | TGTGCCAGCAGAAGGAGCGGGTCCGGGGAGCTGTTTTTT | CASRRSGSGELFF
TRBJ2-3 | . | TRBV4-2 | . | TGTGCCAGCAGCCAAGAAAACACAGATACGCAGTATTTT | CASSQENTDTQYF
TRBJ2-7 | . | TRBV6-1 | . | TGTGCCAGCCCCCCCCTGGGACGGAGCTCCTACGAGCAGTACTTC | CASPPLGRSSYEQYF
TRBJ2-3 | . | TRBV10-2 | . | TGCGCCAGCAGTGAGACCGATTGGGCAGATACGCAGTATTTT | CASSETDWADTQYF
TRBJ1-1 | . | TRBV28 | . | TGTGCCAGCAGTTTATCCCCGGTCACTGAAGCTTTCTTT | CASSLSPVTEAFF